Below, 9 T cell receptor beta chains from the same sample are listed, as sequenced in a study of regulatory T cells in long-lasting Graves disease (dated by TCRdb to the early 2020s). The method was multiplex PCR. Sequencing used an Illumina HiSeq 4000. CDR3 regions were amplified by Arm-PCR with iRepertoire HTBI primers to construct TCR beta libraries. Using fastp at Q25 and MiXCR, TCRdb reprocessed the public reads and kept productive beta chains. A single entry per CDR3 protein holds the most common genes and DNA from its merged rows. The sample profile shows around 450,000 distinct CDR3 sequences; just under 15% of them were found once. The ten largest clones represent roughly a sixth of the sample. In light of the paper, this sample's time point label describes: newly diagnosed GD, antithyroid drugs for less than 3 months. For both TCR sequencing and RNA sequencing, RNA was extracted from PBMCs in TRIzol.

Separately, the same data were catalogued under a study of T cells in Graves' hyperthyroidism and ophthalmopathy.

The input for sequencing was peripheral blood mononuclear cells (PBMCs), taken at new diagnosis, from a patient treated with antithyroid drugs. These receptors all come from a young woman with Graves disease. Donor details come from another sample of the same person, matched by shared clones.

The table lists this clonotype with many counts. This rearrangement joins TRBV11-2 to TRBJ2-3, with 7 bases aligning to TRBD2. Germline CDR1 SGHAT, CDR2 FQNNGV. The length of the CDR3 is 18 residues. J lost 2 bases, V lost 5 bases, and 16 bases had no gene match. In DNA form, the CDR3 reads TGTGCCAGCAGCCAAGTCACACGGTCGGGAGGTCTCACAGATACGCAGTATTTT. This gives the protein CASSQVTRSGGLTDTQYF.

This clonotype was counted many times. The V gene is TRBV11-2, the J gene TRBJ2-1; weak D call: TRBD2 (5 bases). The CDR3 has 15 residues. With 2 bases removed from V and 6 bases from J, the gap between germline ends came to 14 bases. In germline, CDR1 is SGHAT, CDR2 FQNNGV. This CDR3 is CASSLTTNEPNEQFF. CDR3 DNA sequence: TGTGCCAGCAGCTTAACGACTAATGAGCCCAATGAGCAGTTCTTC.

The rearrangement uses TRBV10-3 and TRBJ2-1, with 14 nucleotides matching TRBD2. Per the germline V gene, CDR1 is ENHRY and CDR2 is SYGVKD. The junction had 6 bases not matched to a gene; V was cut back by 6 bases and J by 5 bases. The CDR3 length is 16 residues. The CDR3 region is CAIRMGLAGVNNEQFF. The CDR3 nucleotides read TGTGCCATCAGGATGGGACTAGCGGGAGTTAACAATGAGCAGTTCTTC.

This clonotype was picked up many times. The J gene is TRBJ2-3, the V gene TRBV28; perhaps TRBD2 as D (6 bases). Between the trimmed V and J ends, which lost 3 bases and 4 bases, there was a span of 20 bases. This CDR3 spans 17 amino acids. The germline CDR1 and CDR2 sequences are MDHEN and SYDVKM. For the CDR3, the DNA is TGTGCCAGCAGTTTGGTGGTGGGGACTTTACTGGCAGATACGCAGTATTTT. This codes for CASSLVVGTLLADTQYF.

Ten or more counts support this clonotype. The CDR3 sequence is CASALPGQGASPLHF. The CDR3 nucleotides read TGTGCCAGCGCTCTACCGGGACAGGGGGCTTCACCCCTCCACTTT. This sequence joins TRBV7-8 and TRBJ1-6; TRBD1 matches at 12 bases. The CDR3 runs to 15 residues. V was clipped by 8 bases and J by 9 bases; unmatched bases: 8. Germline lookup yields CDR1 SGHVS and CDR2 FQNEAQ.

This clonotype has a handful of counts. The chain joins TRBV27 to TRBJ2-1; D unresolved. The J call could be wrong; TRBJ2-4 is a better fit for the DNA end. The germline gives CDR1 MNHEY, CDR2 SMNVEV (reference sequence). This CDR3 has 13 residues. CDR3 DNA sequence: TGTGCCAGCAGTTTATCCCCTATTGGCATTCAGTACTTC. Its protein is CASSLSPIGIQYF.

With respect to this clonotype: It differs at one base from a far larger clone, so likely a read error. The CDR3 DNA is TGCGCCAGCGGTTCGGGTGGGCGCTACAATGAGCAGTTCTTC. Encoded protein: CASGSGGRYNEQFF. The chain joins TRBV5-1 to TRBJ2-7; no reliable D call. Matching the DNA end better, TRBJ2-1 makes the J call doubtful. The length of the CDR3 is 14 residues. Germline CDR1 SGHRS, CDR2 YFSETQ.

CDR3 nucleotides: TGTGCCAGCAGCCCTAATGTAGCCAATGAGCAGTTCTTC. It specifies CASSPNVANEQFF. This chain uses TRBV7-3 with TRBJ2-1; D ambiguous. V was cut by 5 bases and J by 6 bases, with 11 bases left in between. CDR3 length: 13 residues. Germline V gene lookup returns CDR1 SGHTA and CDR2 FQGTGA.

This clonotype was seen only a few times. The chain employs TRBV10-2 and TRBJ1-5; D may be TRBD1 (5 bases). The CDR3 runs to 15 residues. Trimming took 2 bases from V and 3 from J, leaving 11 bases between them. Germline-derived CDR1 and CDR2 are WSHSY and SAAADI. Here the CDR3 DNA reads TGCGCCAGCAGTGAGCAGGGTATACTCAATCAGCCCCAGCATTTT. Protein: CASSEQGILNQPQHF.